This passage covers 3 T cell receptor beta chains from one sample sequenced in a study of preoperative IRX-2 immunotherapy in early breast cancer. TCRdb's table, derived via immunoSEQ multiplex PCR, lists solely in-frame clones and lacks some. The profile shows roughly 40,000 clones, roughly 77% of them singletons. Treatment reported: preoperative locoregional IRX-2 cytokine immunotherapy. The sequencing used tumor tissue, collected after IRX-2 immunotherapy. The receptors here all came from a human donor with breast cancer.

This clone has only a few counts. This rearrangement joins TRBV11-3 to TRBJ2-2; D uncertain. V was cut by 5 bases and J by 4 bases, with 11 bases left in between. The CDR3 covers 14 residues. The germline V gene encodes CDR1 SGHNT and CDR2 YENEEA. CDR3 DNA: TGTGCCAGCAGCCCTGTAGGCCGCACCGGGGAGCTGTTTTTT. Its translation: CASSPVGRTGELFF.

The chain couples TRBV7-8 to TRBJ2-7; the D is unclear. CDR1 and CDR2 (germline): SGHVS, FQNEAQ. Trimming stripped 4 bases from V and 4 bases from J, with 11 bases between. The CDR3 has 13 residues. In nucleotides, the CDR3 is TGTGCCAGCAGCTACTATCCAGTTTACGAGCAGTACTTC. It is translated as CASSYYPVYEQYF.

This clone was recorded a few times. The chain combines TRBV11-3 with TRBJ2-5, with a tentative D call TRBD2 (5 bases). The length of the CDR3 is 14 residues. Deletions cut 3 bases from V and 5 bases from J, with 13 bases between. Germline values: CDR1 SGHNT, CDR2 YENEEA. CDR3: CASSLSSGGETQYF. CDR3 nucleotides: TGTGCCAGCAGCTTGAGCTCCGGCGGGGAGACCCAGTACTTC.